This passage covers 15 T cell receptor beta chains from one sample sequenced in a study of glioma-infiltrating T cells after dendritic cell vaccination. The repertoire was sequenced with immunoSEQ multiplex PCR; TCRdb's copy has only in-frame clones and lacks some. The profile shows 55,000 to 75,000 clones, around 81% of them singletons. The material sequenced was blood, taken before dendritic cell vaccination. These receptors were collected from a human donor with glioblastoma.

The genes are TRBV6-6 and TRBJ1-4, with D hard to call. V lost 5 bases, J lost 8 bases, and 6 bases lay in between. Germline V gene sequence: CDR1 MNHNY, CDR2 SVGAGI (reference sequence). The CDR3 covers 11 residues. The CDR3 nucleotides read TGTGCCAGCAGTCCCTCGGAAAAACTGTTTTTT. Its protein is CASSPSEKLFF.

The rearrangement links TRBV27 to TRBJ1-1; D call uncertain. CDR3 size: 16 residues. Trimming left V 5 bases short and J 0 bases short, with 16 bases between. Germline V gene data show CDR1 as MNHEY and CDR2 as SMNVEV (reference sequence). The DNA for the CDR3 is TGTGCCAGCAGTCCACATGCGGGAGTTATGAACACTGAAGCTTTCTTT. Protein product: CASSPHAGVMNTEAFF.

This chain joins TRBV5-6 and TRBJ2-2, with TRBD1 matching over 7 bases. V trimming: 0 bases; J trimming: 4 bases; junction bases outside the gene matches: 6. The CDR3 covers 16 residues. CDR1 and CDR2 from the germline V gene are SGHDT and YYEEEE. This chain's CDR3 is CASSLAGTAVTGELFF. CDR3 nucleotides: TGTGCCAGCAGCTTGGCCGGGACAGCTGTCACCGGGGAGCTGTTTTTT.

This chain uses TRBV6-5 with TRBJ2-1, with D perhaps matching TRBD2 (5 bases). V shed 6 bases and J shed 9 bases, with 15 bases lying between them. Per germline, CDR1 MNHEY and CDR2 SVGAGI. This CDR3 is 13 amino acids long. The CDR3 DNA sequence: TGTGCCAGCAGACCCCTTAGCGTGGGTGAGCAGTTCTTC. This translates into CASRPLSVGEQFF.

The chain has TRBV28 and TRBJ1-1; no clear D gene. This CDR3 is built from 12 residues. V gave up 7 bases and J gave up 1 base, with 7 bases separating them. CDR1 is MDHEN, CDR2 SYDVKM, per germline. CDR3 nucleotides: TGTGCCAGCACGGGAGCGAACACTGAAGCTTTCTTT. Encoded protein: CASTGANTEAFF.

The chain joins TRBV2 to TRBJ1-1; D may be TRBD1 (5 bases). Germline CDR1 reads SNHLY; CDR2 reads FYNNEI. Trimming took off 5 bases at V and 1 base at J, with 8 bases between the two ends. There are 13 residues in the CDR3. CDR3 in amino acids: CASSIGGNTEAFF. In nucleotides, the CDR3 is TGTGCCAGCAGTATCGGGGGGAACACTGAAGCTTTCTTT.

The gene calls are TRBV2 and TRBJ1-5; D ambiguous. Between the trimmed V and J ends, which lost 4 bases and 5 bases, there was a span of 6 bases. CDR1 and CDR2 (germline): SNHLY, FYNNEI. The CDR3 loop spans 12 amino acids. The chain's CDR3 is CASSGSYQPQHF. The CDR3 coding sequence is TGTGCCAGCAGTGGTTCTTATCAGCCCCAGCATTTT.

The chain links TRBV7-9 to TRBJ2-1, with TRBD2 as a possible D gene (5 bases). V was pared by 2 bases and J by 7 bases, with 12 bases between. CDR3 length: 14 residues. CDR1 SEHNR and CDR2 FQNEAQ come from the germline V gene (reference sequence). CDR3 residues: CASSLQRAENEQFF. The CDR3 nucleotides are TGTGCCAGCAGCTTACAGAGGGCTGAGAATGAGCAGTTCTTC.

The rearrangement uses TRBV7-2 and TRBJ1-1; possibly TRBD1 for D (5 bases). From germline, CDR1 is SGHTA and CDR2 FQGNSA. V was shortened by 0 bases and J by 4 bases, with 15 bases between the two germline ends. The CDR3 length is 16 residues. The CDR3 here is CASSLALGGSGTEAFF. CDR3 bases: TGTGCCAGCAGCTTAGCGCTCGGGGGGTCGGGCACTGAAGCTTTCTTT. Full variable domain (remainder filled in from reference TRBV7-2 and TRBJ1-1): GAGVSQSPSNKVTEKGKDVELRCDPISGHTALYWYRQSLGQGLEFLIYFQGNSAPDKSGLPSDRFSAERTGGSVSTLTIQRTQQEDSAVYLCASSLALGGSGTEAFFGQGTRLTVV.

The chain recombines TRBV21-1 with TRBJ2-4; the table assigns TRBD1, which was not confirmed against the DNA. TRBV21-1 is marked as a pseudogene. The CDR3 is made up of 19 amino acids. The chain's CDR3 is CASSNTHNRGGLAKNIQYF. CDR3 nucleotides: TGTGCCAGCAGCAACACGCACAACAGGGGGGGACTAGCCAAAAACATTCAGTACTTC.

V usage is TRBV30 and J usage is TRBJ2-7; 11 nucleotides match TRBD1. After removal of 2 bases from V and 4 bases from J, the junction contained 4 bases not matched to a gene. In germline, CDR1 is GTSNPN, CDR2 SVGIG (reference sequence). This CDR3 contains 14 residues. For the CDR3, the DNA is TGTGCCTGGAGTACCGGGACAGGGGGTTACGAGCAGTACTTC. Its translation is CAWSTGTGGYEQYF.

The genes are TRBV19 and TRBJ2-2; a possible D gene is TRBD2 (5 bases). The CDR3 has 12 amino acids. The V gene's germline CDR1 is LNHDA and CDR2 SQIVND (reference sequence). V was shortened by 3 bases and J by 8 bases, with 7 bases between the two germline ends. The CDR3 nucleotides read TGTGCCAGTAGTATCGGACTGGGGGAGCTGTTTTTT. Residues: CASSIGLGELFF.

This clone occurred once. This sequence joins TRBV5-4 and TRBJ2-2; 12 nucleotides match TRBD1. Germline CDR1 and CDR2: SGHNT and YYREEE (reference sequence). V trimming: 4 bases; J trimming: 5 bases; junction bases outside the gene matches: 9. CDR3 size: 17 residues. The DNA for the CDR3 is TGTGCCAGCAGCACCCCGGGACAGGGGGCTAAGACCGGGGAGCTGTTTTTT. The encoded protein is CASSTPGQGAKTGELFF.

The rearrangement uses TRBV6-1 and TRBJ1-5; TRBD1 might be the D (5 bases). This CDR3 comprises 14 residues. Germline V gives CDR1 MNHNS, CDR2 SASEGT. The V end was cut by 2 bases, the J end by 4 bases, with 9 bases between. CDR3 nucleotides: TGTGCCAGCAGTGAAACTTCAGGGAATCAGCCCCAGCATTTT. As protein: CASSETSGNQPQHF.

This clone was counted at least ten times. The chain joins TRBV4-3 to TRBJ1-2, with TRBD1 identical over 12 bases. Trimming removed 0 bases from V and 8 bases from J; junction bases left unmatched: 7. The CDR3 extends over 16 amino acids. Germline V lookup: CDR1 LGHNA, CDR2 YSLEER. The CDR3 here is CASSQERGQGAWGYTF. The CDR3 region has the DNA TGCGCCAGCAGCCAAGAGCGGGGACAGGGGGCGTGGGGCTACACCTTC.